The 21 T cell receptor beta chains in this list originate from one sample, sequenced in a study of cytomegalovirus exposure and HLA in healthy donors. TCRdb's table, derived via immunoSEQ multiplex PCR, lists solely in-frame clones and lacks some. In the table there are 250,000 to 400,000 clones, around 87% of which are singletons. Sequencing was performed on PBMCs. Receptors were obtained from a woman younger than 45 in good health and CMV-seropositive.

As to this clone: At one of its ends the junction is not consistent with the germline gene, which may arise from a read error. This sequence joins TRBV2 and TRBJ1-1; possible D gene TRBD1, 5 bases. The CDR3 runs to 14 residues. Germline loops: CDR1 SNHLY, CDR2 FYNNEI. The CDR3 DNA follows: TGTGCCAGCAGCGAAGGGGCAGGGCACCTTGAAGCTTTCTTT. Protein: CASSEGAGHLEAFF.

The chain combines TRBV6-5 with TRBJ2-1, with 7 nucleotides matching TRBD2. CDR1 MNHEY and CDR2 SVGAGI come from the germline V gene. V shed 2 bases, J shed 7 bases, and the junction held 5 bases outside the gene matches. CDR3 size: 14 residues. CDR3: CASSYAGVINEQFF. In nucleotides, the CDR3 is TGTGCCAGCAGTTACGCGGGAGTCATAAATGAGCAGTTCTTC.

This chain uses TRBV2 with TRBJ2-7, with 7 bases identical to TRBD1. From germline, CDR1 is SNHLY and CDR2 FYNNEI. V lost 7 bases to trimming and J lost 2 bases; unmatched junction nucleotides: 5. The CDR3 covers 13 residues. DNA of the CDR3: TGTGCCAGCATCAGGGACAGAGCCTACGAGCAGTACTTC. It encodes CASIRDRAYEQYF.

The chain joins TRBV5-1 to TRBJ2-6; no clear D gene. CDR1 and CDR2 from the germline V gene are SGHRS and YFSETQ. Trimming shortened V by 4 bases and J by 0 bases, and 14 bases separated the two germline ends. This CDR3 has 17 residues. CDR3 nucleotides: TGCGCCAGCAGCCCTAGGACGGCTTTCTCTGGGGCCAACGTCCTGACTTTC. This translates into CASSPRTAFSGANVLTF.

The chain employs TRBV9 and TRBJ1-2; tentative D call: TRBD1 (5 bases). V was cut by 3 bases and J by 14 bases, with 14 bases left in between. Germline loops: CDR1 SGDLS, CDR2 YYNGEE. The CDR3 covers 11 residues. The CDR3 spells CASSGRAGVTF. In DNA form, the CDR3 reads TGTGCCAGCAGCGGCAGGGCCGGGGTTACCTTC.

On this clone: This same CDR3 is encoded by further DNA sequences in the sample. The chain couples TRBV5-1 to TRBJ2-5; D unclear. Trimming took 0 bases from V and 5 from J, leaving 2 bases between them. This CDR3 has 11 amino acids. From germline, CDR1 is SGHRS and CDR2 YFSETQ. CDR3 sequence reads: CASSLVETQYF. The CDR3 DNA reads TGCGCCAGCAGCTTGGTTGAGACCCAGTACTTC.

The chain couples TRBV4-1 to TRBJ2-7; D uncertain. This CDR3 has 13 residues. Germline V gene data show CDR1 as MGHRA and CDR2 as YSYEKL. V was clipped by 3 bases and J by 0 bases, with 6 bases between them. DNA of the CDR3: TGCGCCAGCAGCCAGGCCAGCTCCTACGAGCAGTACTTC. This encodes CASSQASSYEQYF.

The rearrangement joins TRBV23-1 to TRBJ1-6; 9 positions agree with TRBD1. TRBV23-1 is an ORF, with its function uncertain. V lost 4 bases and J lost 10; bases outside the gene matches: 11. The CDR3 contains 16 residues. This CDR3 is CASSPVKGTGRSPLHF. The CDR3 nucleotides are TGCGCCAGCAGTCCCGTAAAGGGGACAGGGCGGTCACCCCTCCACTTT.

The V and J genes are TRBV27 and TRBJ2-2; possible D gene TRBD1, 7 bases. Germline assignment: CDR1 MNHEY and CDR2 SMNVEV (reference sequence). The CDR3 spans 21 residues. V lost 1 base, J lost 1 base, and 25 bases lay in between. DNA of the CDR3: TGTGCCAGCAGTTTATACCAGGGACTCGACAGGGCTTTCCAGAACACCGGGGAGCTGTTTTTT. It yields the protein CASSLYQGLDRAFQNTGELFF.

The V and J genes are TRBV4-2 and TRBJ2-3; D unclear. CDR1 and CDR2 (germline): LGHNA, YNFKEQ. Trimming cost V 1 base and J 4 bases, with 12 bases left between them. The CDR3 spans 15 residues. The CDR3 protein is CASSQGLPGSDTQYF. Written as DNA, the CDR3 is TGTGCCAGCAGCCAAGGACTTCCTGGGTCAGATACGCAGTATTTT.

This clone came up once. CDR3 DNA sequence: TGTGCCAGCAAGGCTAGCAGTTCCTACGAGCAGTACTTC. This translates into CASKASSSYEQYF. The chain carries TRBV5-4 and TRBJ2-7; TRBD2 is a possible D gene (5 bases). The V end was cut by 6 bases, the J end by 1 base, with 11 bases between. The CDR3 sequence is 13 residues long. Germline CDR1 reads SGHNT; CDR2 reads YYREEE (reference sequence).

The V gene is TRBV6-6, the J gene TRBJ1-2, with D unresolved. Germline V gene lookup returns CDR1 MNHNY and CDR2 SVGAGI (reference sequence). The CDR3 covers 13 residues. V dropped 4 bases and J dropped 4 bases, with 10 bases sitting between them. The CDR3 DNA reads TGTGCCAGCAGTTCACTCGCGGTCTATGGCTACACCTTC. Its protein is CASSSLAVYGYTF.

J is TRBJ1-5 and V is TRBV28; no firm D call. Between the trimmed V and J ends, which lost 5 bases and 5 bases, there was a span of 7 bases. The germline V gene has CDR1 MDHEN and CDR2 SYDVKM. There are 12 residues in the CDR3. The CDR3 reads CASSVTHQPQHF. The CDR3 DNA is TGTGCCAGCAGTGTTACTCATCAGCCCCAGCATTTT.

The rearrangement joins TRBV4-3 to TRBJ2-1; D is possibly TRBD2 (5 bases). The V end lost 0 bases, the J end lost 4 bases, and 16 bases lay between the germline ends. This CDR3 spans 17 amino acids. Germline CDR1 reads LGHNA; CDR2 reads YSLEER. Here the CDR3 DNA reads TGCGCCAGCAGCCAAGATCTGAGGGCTTTGGGATACAATGAGCAGTTCTTC. The encoded protein is CASSQDLRALGYNEQFF.

The chain is built from TRBV28 and TRBJ1-5; 11 positions agree with TRBD1. Germline-derived CDR1 and CDR2 are MDHEN and SYDVKM. V shed 2 bases, J shed 7 bases, and the junction held 7 bases outside the gene matches. This CDR3 contains 16 residues. CDR3 sequence: CASSLGGQGALQPQHF. The DNA for the CDR3 is TGTGCCAGCAGTTTAGGAGGACAGGGGGCATTACAGCCCCAGCATTTT.

CDR3 protein: CASSSVAREQYF. The CDR3 bases are TGTGCCAGCAGTTCCGTAGCGCGCGAGCAGTACTTC. This chain links TRBV6-5 with TRBJ2-7, with D possibly matching TRBD2 (5 bases). Germline values: CDR1 MNHEY, CDR2 SVGAGI. Deletions cut 4 bases from V and 6 bases from J, with 10 bases between. The CDR3 extends over 12 amino acids.

The V call is TRBV6-5, the J call TRBJ2-7; no clear D gene. CDR3 size: 14 residues. V gave up 5 bases and J gave up 0 bases, with 11 bases separating them. The germline gives CDR1 MNHEY, CDR2 SVGAGI. The CDR3 here is CASSKTASSYEQYF. The CDR3, as DNA: TGTGCCAGCAGTAAGACTGCTAGCTCCTACGAGCAGTACTTC.

The V call is TRBV27, the J call TRBJ2-2; TRBD2 might be the D (6 bases). Germline V CDR1 and CDR2: MNHEY, SMNVEV (reference sequence). This CDR3 region has 14 residues. The V gene lost 6 bases and the J gene lost 7 bases, with 15 bases spanning the gap. The CDR3 loop is CASRMEGFVGELFF. CDR3 nucleotides: TGTGCCAGCAGAATGGAGGGGTTCGTCGGGGAGCTGTTTTTT.

This chain links TRBV4-2 with TRBJ2-7, with TRBD1 identical over 7 bases. V was clipped by 2 bases and J by 3 bases; unmatched bases: 7. CDR1 LGHNA and CDR2 YNFKEQ come from the germline V gene. The CDR3 covers 15 residues. The CDR3 DNA reads as TGTGCCAGCAGCCAAAACGAGGGGGCCAACTACGAGCAGTACTTC. It translates to CASSQNEGANYEQYF.

The chain carries TRBV20-1 and TRBJ1-1; D not certain. CDR3 length: 10 residues. Germline V gene lookup returns CDR1 DFQATT and CDR2 SNEGSKA (reference sequence). Trimming pared 7 bases from V and 7 bases from J, leaving 10 bases between. CDR3 region: CSGQPLEAFF. The CDR3 DNA sequence: TGCAGTGGCCAGCCACTTGAAGCTTTCTTT.

This chain joins TRBV28 and TRBJ2-7; D call uncertain. Per germline, CDR1 MDHEN and CDR2 SYDVKM. Trimming pared 3 bases from V and 0 bases from J, leaving 9 bases between. This CDR3 has 14 amino acids. The CDR3 DNA is TGTGCCAGCAGTTTGAGAAGGAGCTCCTACGAGCAGTACTTC. Protein: CASSLRRSSYEQYF. Full variable domain (rest looked up from reference TRBV28 and TRBJ2-7): DVKVTQSSRYLVKRTGEKVFLECVQDMDHENMFWYRQDPGLGLRLIYFSYDVKMKEKGDIPEGYSVSREKKERFSLILESASTNQTSMYLCASSLRRSSYEQYFGPGTRLTVT.